These 5 T cell receptor beta chains were sequenced from one sample in a study of T cell clones after liver transplantation. Clones were read by immunoSEQ multiplex PCR, and TCRdb kept only the in-frame ones, dropping some. This sample carries tens of thousands of clones, roughly 85% of them seen once, and the ten largest clones take 0.45% to 0.6%. Sequencing used CD4+ T cells from blood, obtained 46 months after liver transplant. The receptors originated from a human patient who received a liver transplant. Some T cells may have originated in the graft donor.

The chain is built from TRBV28 and TRBJ2-5, with a tentative D call TRBD1 (5 bases). CDR3 length: 13 residues. CDR1 is MDHEN and CDR2 is SYDVKM in the germline V gene. V shed 3 bases and J shed 7 bases, with 12 bases lying between them. The CDR3 coding sequence is TGTGCCAGCAGTTTGGGGCAGGGAAGGACCCAGTACTTC. Translated: CASSLGQGRTQYF. The whole variable domain, filled in from reference TRBV28 and TRBJ2-5, reads DVKVTQSSRYLVKRTGEKVFLECVQDMDHENMFWYRQDPGLGLRLIYFSYDVKMKEKGDIPEGYSVSREKKERFSLILESASTNQTSMYLCASSLGQGRTQYFGPGTRLLVL.

This rearrangement joins TRBV6-1 to TRBJ1-1; D gene uncertain. The CDR3 length is 13 residues. V lost 6 bases and J 1 base, leaving 9 bases between the germline ends. Per germline, CDR1 MNHNS and CDR2 SASEGT. CDR3 nucleotide sequence: TGTGCCAGCAGATCGGACGGGAACACTGAAGCTTTCTTT. The encoded protein is CASRSDGNTEAFF.

This sequence joins TRBV6-1 and TRBJ2-5; TRBD1 matches at 9 bases. Germline V gives CDR1 MNHNS, CDR2 SASEGT. V trimming: 6 bases; J trimming: 2 bases; junction bases outside the gene matches: 7. This CDR3 contains 15 residues. CDR3 sequence reads: CASSKDRGRQETQYF. The CDR3, as DNA: TGTGCCAGCAGCAAGGACAGGGGTCGACAAGAGACCCAGTACTTC.

This clone was counted between two and nine times. In DNA form, the CDR3 reads TGTGCCAGCAGTGAAGGGGCAGGAACCGAGCAGTACTTC. Translated: CASSEGAGTEQYF. This rearrangement joins TRBV2 to TRBJ2-7, with D uncertain. The CDR3 has 13 residues. Germline V gene sequence: CDR1 SNHLY, CDR2 FYNNEI. Trimming left V 1 base short and J 6 bases short, with 10 bases between.

The chain links TRBV10-3 to TRBJ2-5; D ambiguous. Trimming left V 3 bases short and J 1 base short, with 3 bases between. The CDR3 totals 12 residues. Germline V gives CDR1 ENHRY, CDR2 SYGVKD. Here the CDR3 reads CAISESQETQYF. The CDR3 DNA reads TGTGCCATCAGTGAATCCCAAGAGACCCAGTACTTC.